The subject of this entry is one T cell receptor beta chain. Germline CDR1 PRHDT, CDR2 FYEKMQ (reference sequence). The ends were cut back, 3 bases at V and 4 bases at J, with 16 bases in the middle. This CDR3 region has 15 residues. The data were produced by immunoSEQ multiplex PCR, yet TCRdb's version contains in-frame clones alone and is incomplete. The data hold roughly 87,000 clones, with 60% to 80% observed a single time. This sample stems from a study of blood T cell repertoires in COVID-19. Whole-study context: COVID-19 samples, acute and convalescent, were from the United States, Italy and Spain.

This sequence was found in a woman aged 50 to 60 with acute or convalescent COVID-19. J is TRBJ2-7 and V is TRBV13, with a tentative D call TRBD1 (6 bases). Sequenced: peripheral blood. CDR3: CASSFTGTRGYEQYF. The CDR3 bases are TGTGCCAGCAGCTTTACCGGGACACGGGGATACGAGCAGTACTTC.